The 18 T cell receptor beta chains presented below share a single source sample, sequenced in a study of T cells in Graves' hyperthyroidism and ophthalmopathy. RNA transcripts gave rise to amplified TCR beta CDR3 regions. HTBI primers were the set used in a first-round RT-PCR of the TCR CDR3. TCRdb fed the multiplex PCR reads into MiXCR, producing one record per CDR3 protein. In the table there are 350,000 to 450,000 distinct CDR3 sequences, roughly 15% of which are singletons. Material: blood. Receptors originate from a woman aged 25 to 45 with Graves' hyperthyroidism that later progressed to Graves' ophthalmopathy.

This clonotype was recorded at least ten times. The genes are TRBV29-1 and TRBJ1-5, with 7 nucleotides matching TRBD1. V was clipped by 0 bases and J by 3 bases; unmatched bases: 8. Germline V gene sequence: CDR1 SQVTM, CDR2 ANQGSEA. This CDR3 spans 16 amino acids. Here the CDR3 reads CSVEDWDSRNNQPQHF. The CDR3 coding sequence is TGCAGCGTTGAAGACTGGGACAGCCGAAACAATCAGCCCCAGCATTTT.

This clonotype was counted at least ten times. V and J are TRBV13 and TRBJ1-1; D is uncertain. This CDR3 has 13 residues. CDR1 is PRHDT, CDR2 FYEKMQ, per germline (reference sequence). The germline V and J ends were trimmed by 1 base and 7 bases, with 10 bases remaining between them. The CDR3 is CASSLVVLGEAFF. The CDR3 coding sequence is TGTGCCAGCAGCTTAGTGGTTTTAGGTGAAGCTTTCTTT.

Concerning this clonotype: The junction departs from germline at one end; a sequencing error may be responsible. The chain links TRBV6-1 to TRBJ1-5, with 8 bases that match TRBD1. The CDR3 contains 15 residues. Germline V gives CDR1 MNHNS, CDR2 SASEGT. CDR3 DNA sequence: TGTGCCAGCAGTGCCCGGACAGGGTTAAATCAGCCCCGGCATTTT. The encoded protein is CASSARTGLNQPRHF.

This clonotype was detected ten times or more. The rearrangement links TRBV2 to TRBJ2-2; 7 nucleotides line up with TRBD1. V was pared by 5 bases and J by 4 bases, with 7 bases of the junction left unmatched. Germline V gene lookup returns CDR1 SNHLY and CDR2 FYNNEI. The CDR3 length is 15 residues. This CDR3 reads CASSQQGSGTGELFF. CDR3 bases: TGTGCCAGCAGTCAACAGGGGTCGGGCACCGGGGAGCTGTTTTTT.

Many counts were recorded for this clonotype. This sequence joins TRBV25-1 and TRBJ2-1; unclear D gene. Trimming cost V 4 bases and J 4 bases, with 26 bases left between them. The CDR3 spans 19 residues. Germline V gene lookup returns CDR1 MGHDK and CDR2 SYGVNS. This CDR3 reads CASSVRFGTEAFGYNEQFF. CDR3 bases: TGTGCCAGCAGTGTAAGATTCGGAACTGAGGCATTCGGATACAATGAGCAGTTCTTC.

This clonotype has more than one count but fewer than ten. The rearrangement links TRBV3-1 to TRBJ1-1, with D perhaps TRBD1 (5 bases). The CDR3 is made up of 11 amino acids. Germline CDR1 LGHDT, CDR2 YNNKEL (reference sequence). The CDR3 sequence: CAVGGGTEAFF. As DNA, the CDR3 is TGTGCGGTGGGTGGGGGCACTGAAGCTTTCTTT.

The table lists this clonotype with many counts. The chain employs TRBV6-1 and TRBJ2-1, with 10 bases fitting TRBD1. The germline CDR1 and CDR2 sequences are MNHNS and SASEGT. The CDR3 extends over 11 amino acids. The V segment lost 10 bases and the J segment 9 bases; nucleotides outside the gene matches: 3. CDR3 loop: CATRTGGEQFF. CDR3 sequence (DNA): TGTGCCACCCGGACAGGGGGTGAGCAGTTCTTC.

V gene TRBV12-3 or TRBV12-4 combines with J gene TRBJ1-4; D gene ambiguous. The length of the CDR3 is 15 residues. V lost 1 base and J lost 3, with 9 bases in between. CDR3 residues: CASSLDGRANEKLFF. The CDR3 coding sequence is TGTGCCAGCAGTTTAGACGGCAGAGCTAATGAAAAACTGTTTTTT.

This clonotype was counted at least ten times. The V gene is TRBV27, the J gene TRBJ1-1; D may be TRBD1 (5 bases). Trimming cost V 3 bases and J 0 bases, with 8 bases left between them. This CDR3 is 14 amino acids long. Germline values: CDR1 MNHEY, CDR2 SMNVEV (reference sequence). CDR3 residues: CASSFGGVNTEAFF. CDR3 sequence (DNA): TGTGCCAGCAGTTTCGGGGGAGTGAACACTGAAGCTTTCTTT.

This clonotype appeared a few times. A read error may produce the germline difference seen at one junction end. The gene calls are TRBV12-3 or TRBV12-4 and TRBJ1-4, with unresolved D. This CDR3 spans 12 amino acids. In nucleotides, the CDR3 is TGCGCCAGCAGTCAAGGGCTTGGAAAACTGTTTTTT. As protein: CASSQGLGKLFF.

This clonotype has a count of ten or more. The V and J genes are TRBV5-5 and TRBJ1-4; D may be TRBD1 (5 bases). The germline V gene encodes CDR1 SGHKS and CDR2 YYEKEE (reference sequence). V lost 3 bases and J lost 0, with 9 bases in between. This CDR3 has 15 residues. CDR3 in amino acids: CASSSQGATNEKLFF. CDR3 in DNA: TGTGCCAGCAGCTCTCAGGGTGCAACTAATGAAAAACTGTTTTTT.

Many counts were recorded for this clonotype. The chain links TRBV3-1 to TRBJ2-1; D ambiguous. Germline-derived CDR1 and CDR2 are LGHDT and YNNKEL (reference sequence). CDR3 length equals 11 residues. Trimming removed 4 bases at V and 5 bases at J, with 3 bases between. CDR3 protein: CASSPHNEQFF. The CDR3 nucleotides read TGTGCCAGCAGCCCCCACAATGAGCAGTTCTTC.

CDR3 sequence: CASTNVGRGEAFF. CDR3 sequence (DNA): TGTGCCAGCACCAACGTGGGCAGGGGAGAAGCTTTCTTT. The rearrangement links TRBV9 to TRBJ1-1, with a possible D match to TRBD1 (6 bases). With 6 bases removed from V and 8 bases from J, the gap between germline ends came to 17 bases. The CDR3 totals 13 residues. Germline values: CDR1 SGDLS, CDR2 YYNGEE.

This clonotype was recorded many times. The chain employs TRBV10-3 and TRBJ1-1, with a weak D call TRBD1 (5 bases). V lost 5 bases, J lost 1 base, and 11 bases lay in between. This CDR3 region has 14 residues. The V gene's germline CDR1 is ENHRY and CDR2 SYGVKD. In nucleotides, the CDR3 is TGTGCCATCAGTCCCTCAGACAGGAACACTGAAGCTTTCTTT. Protein: CAISPSDRNTEAFF.

This clonotype was detected ten times or more. The chain is built from TRBV5-1 and TRBJ1-1; 7 bases agree with TRBD1. The V gene end was trimmed by 1 base and the J gene end by 8 bases; junction bases not matched to a gene: 8. This CDR3 region has 14 residues. The germline CDR1 and CDR2 sequences are SGHRS and YFSETQ. CDR3 coding DNA: TGCGCCAGCAGCTTGTCCCCGGGACAGTTAGAAGCTTTCTTT. Translated: CASSLSPGQLEAFF.

The gene calls are TRBV30 and TRBJ1-1; D not certain. The germline gives CDR1 GTSNPN, CDR2 SVGIG (reference sequence). Trimming cost V 2 bases and J 4 bases, with 11 bases left between them. The CDR3 has 13 amino acids. The chain's CDR3 is CAWSTPALTEAFF. Here the CDR3 DNA reads TGTGCCTGGAGTACTCCGGCCCTCACTGAAGCTTTCTTT. Variable domain in full (rest from reference TRBV30 and TRBJ1-1): SQTIHQWPATLVQPVGSPLSLECTVEGTSNPNLYWYRQAAGRGLQLLFYSVGIGQISSEVPQNLSASRPQDRQFILSSKKLLLSDSGFYLCAWSTPALTEAFFGQGTRLTVV.

This clonotype appeared many times. The rearrangement joins TRBV2 to TRBJ2-3; D remains unclear. CDR1 is SNHLY, CDR2 FYNNEI, per germline. This CDR3 is built from 15 residues. Trimming pared 1 base from V and 5 bases from J, leaving 13 bases between. The CDR3, as DNA: TGTGCCAGCAGTGAAGACGATCAGGTGGAAGATACGCAGTATTTT. Amino acid sequence: CASSEDDQVEDTQYF.

This rearrangement joins TRBV28 to TRBJ2-7; D perhaps matches TRBD1 (5 bases). CDR1 and CDR2 (germline): MDHEN, SYDVKM. The V and J ends lost 2 bases and 3 bases respectively, with 17 bases between them. The CDR3 is 16 amino acids. Written as DNA, the CDR3 is TGTGCCAGCAGTTTAGGGCAGGGCCTCCTATTCTACGAGCAGTACTTC. Protein: CASSLGQGLLFYEQYF.